Below are 14 T cell receptor beta chains sequenced from a single sample in a study of T cells after yellow fever vaccination. TCRdb fed the 5' RACE reads into MiXCR, producing one record per CDR3 protein. The data show some 600,000 distinct CDR3 sequences, 9% to 15% seen once. The source was PBMCs, collected on the day of the yellow fever booster vaccination. These receptors were collected from a man aged 25 to 40 who received the YFV17D yellow fever vaccine.

This clonotype appeared a few times. The chain has TRBV19 and TRBJ1-1; D unresolved. The CDR3 contains 15 residues. The V gene's germline CDR1 is LNHDA and CDR2 SQIVND (reference sequence). Between the trimmed V and J ends, which lost 3 bases and 4 bases, there was a span of 15 bases. DNA for the CDR3: TGTGCCAGTAGTATCCCGGGAAGGAGTACCACTGAAGCTTTCTTT. Its translation: CASSIPGRSTTEAFF.

The chain carries TRBV4-3 and TRBJ2-2; D is possibly TRBD2 (6 bases). This CDR3 is built from 14 residues. The germline V and J ends were trimmed by 2 bases and 6 bases, with 10 bases remaining between them. The V gene's germline CDR1 is LGHNA and CDR2 YSLEER. As DNA, the CDR3 is TGCGCCAGCAGCCAACCCGGGAGTCCCGGGGAGCTGTTTTTT. This codes for CASSQPGSPGELFF.

V gene TRBV12-3 or TRBV12-4 combines with J gene TRBJ2-1; D possibly corresponds to TRBD2 (6 bases). Trimming removed 2 bases at V and 1 base at J, with 18 bases between. This CDR3 spans 18 amino acids. CDR3 in amino acids: CASSLLAWEEYSYNEQFF. CDR3 coding DNA: TGTGCCAGCAGTTTACTCGCTTGGGAGGAGTATTCCTACAATGAGCAGTTCTTC.

This sequence joins TRBV28 and TRBJ2-1; 8 bases are a match to TRBD2. The length of the CDR3 is 13 residues. The germline V gene has CDR1 MDHEN and CDR2 SYDVKM. J lost 10 bases, V lost 3 bases, and 5 bases had no gene match. The CDR3 loop is CASSFGTRAEQFF. DNA for the CDR3: TGTGCCAGCAGTTTCGGGACTAGGGCGGAGCAGTTCTTC.

This clonotype was seen a handful of times. The chain links TRBV6-1 to TRBJ2-3; D unclear. The length of the CDR3 is 13 residues. The V gene lost 11 bases and the J gene lost 1 base, with 13 bases spanning the gap. Germline V CDR1 and CDR2: MNHNS, SASEGT. CDR3 loop: CAASDGGTDTQYF. For the CDR3, the DNA is TGTGCCGCATCAGACGGCGGCACAGATACGCAGTATTTT.

This clonotype was seen more than once but under ten times. V gene TRBV4-1 combines with J gene TRBJ2-1, with D unresolved. Germline V gives CDR1 MGHRA, CDR2 YSYEKL. Trimming took off 0 bases at V and 4 bases at J, with 10 bases between the two ends. The CDR3 covers 15 residues. The CDR3 sequence: CASSQEGYRYNEQFF. CDR3 bases: TGCGCCAGCAGCCAAGAGGGGTATAGGTACAATGAGCAGTTCTTC.

The rearrangement links TRBV20-1 to TRBJ2-2; a possible D gene is TRBD2 (6 bases). This CDR3 region has 14 residues. V was pared by 3 bases and J by 3 bases, with 11 bases between. Germline values: CDR1 DFQATT, CDR2 SNEGSKA (reference sequence). CDR3: CSARGGLYTGELFF. The CDR3 bases are TGCAGTGCTAGGGGGGGTCTCTACACCGGGGAGCTGTTTTTT.

V gene TRBV29-1 combines with J gene TRBJ2-1, with 11 bases that match TRBD2. Germline-derived CDR1 and CDR2 are SQVTM and ANQGSEA. CDR3 length: 16 residues. J gave up 2 bases and V 5 bases, and 8 bases lay outside the gene matches. CDR3 residues: CSVYPGLAAAYNEQFF. Here the CDR3 DNA reads TGCAGCGTTTATCCGGGACTAGCGGCCGCCTACAATGAGCAGTTCTTC.

The CDR3 spells CAIGRISTGNTGELFF. The CDR3 bases are TGTGCCATCGGACGGATCTCGACAGGGAACACCGGGGAGCTGTTTTTT. This chain connects TRBV10-3 to TRBJ2-2, with a tentative D call TRBD1 (6 bases). Germline CDR1 ENHRY, CDR2 SYGVKD. The V gene lost 8 bases and the J gene lost 1 base, with 17 bases spanning the gap. The CDR3 loop spans 16 amino acids.

The rearrangement links TRBV29-1 to TRBJ2-5, with TRBD2 identical over 8 bases. From germline, CDR1 is SQVTM and CDR2 ANQGSEA. This CDR3 is 15 amino acids long. Trimming took 7 bases from V and 3 from J; bases not matched to a gene: 13. This CDR3 reads CSGQGGGTSEETQYF. DNA of the CDR3: TGCAGCGGTCAGGGCGGGGGGACTAGTGAAGAGACCCAGTACTTC. Supplemented by reference TRBV29-1 and TRBJ2-5, the full variable domain reads SAVISQKPSRDICQRGTSLTIQCQVDSQVTMMFWYRQQPGQSLTLIATANQGSEATYESGFVIDKFPISRPNLTFSTLTVSNMSPEDSSIYLCSGQGGGTSEETQYFGPGTRLLVL.

This clonotype occurred a few times. The genes are TRBV7-6 and TRBJ2-2, with TRBD1 matching 11 bases. V lost 1 base and J lost 3; bases outside the gene matches: 1. Germline V gives CDR1 SGHVS, CDR2 FNYEAQ. CDR3 length: 16 amino acids. The CDR3 loop is CASSLGTGGYTGELFF. CDR3 nucleotides: TGTGCCAGCAGCTTAGGGACAGGGGGCTACACCGGGGAGCTGTTTTTT.

This clonotype came up a few times. The chain carries TRBV3-1 and TRBJ2-7, with a tentative D call TRBD1 (6 bases). The CDR3 covers 13 residues. Germline assignment: CDR1 LGHDT and CDR2 YNNKEL (reference sequence). V was pared by 2 bases and J by 6 bases, with 11 bases between. The chain's CDR3 is CASSQLSGVEQYF. In DNA form, the CDR3 reads TGTGCCAGCAGCCAACTCTCAGGGGTCGAGCAGTACTTC.

This clonotype was seen many times. The rearrangement links TRBV5-1 to TRBJ2-1; D call uncertain. Looked up from germline, CDR1 is SGHRS and CDR2 is YFSETQ. With 4 bases removed from V and 0 bases from J, the gap between germline ends came to 14 bases. The CDR3 consists of 16 residues. The CDR3 DNA follows: TGCGCCAGCAGCCCCGCCGGGCTAGGCTCCTACAATGAGCAGTTCTTC. The encoded protein is CASSPAGLGSYNEQFF.

This clonotype came up a few times. The rearrangement links TRBV7-2 to TRBJ2-7, with a weak D call TRBD2 (6 bases). Per the germline V gene, CDR1 is SGHTA and CDR2 is FQGNSA. CDR3 length: 14 residues. Trimming took 5 bases from V and 3 from J, leaving 14 bases between them. For the CDR3, the DNA is TGTGCCAGCAGCCGTGGGGGGTCCAACTACGAGCAGTACTTC. Protein sequence: CASSRGGSNYEQYF.